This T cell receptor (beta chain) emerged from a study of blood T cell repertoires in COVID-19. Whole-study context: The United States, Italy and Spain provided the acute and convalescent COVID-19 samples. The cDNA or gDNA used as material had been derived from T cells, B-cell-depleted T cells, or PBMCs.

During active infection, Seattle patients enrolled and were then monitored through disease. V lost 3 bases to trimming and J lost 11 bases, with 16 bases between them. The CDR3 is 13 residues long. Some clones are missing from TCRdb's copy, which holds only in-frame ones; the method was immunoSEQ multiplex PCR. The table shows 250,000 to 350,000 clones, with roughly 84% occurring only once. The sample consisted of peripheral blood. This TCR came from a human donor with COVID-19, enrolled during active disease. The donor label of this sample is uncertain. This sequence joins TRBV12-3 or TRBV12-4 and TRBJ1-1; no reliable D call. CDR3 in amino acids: CASSFRATMRAFF. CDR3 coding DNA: TGTGCCAGCAGTTTCCGAGCTACAATGAGGGCTTTCTTT.